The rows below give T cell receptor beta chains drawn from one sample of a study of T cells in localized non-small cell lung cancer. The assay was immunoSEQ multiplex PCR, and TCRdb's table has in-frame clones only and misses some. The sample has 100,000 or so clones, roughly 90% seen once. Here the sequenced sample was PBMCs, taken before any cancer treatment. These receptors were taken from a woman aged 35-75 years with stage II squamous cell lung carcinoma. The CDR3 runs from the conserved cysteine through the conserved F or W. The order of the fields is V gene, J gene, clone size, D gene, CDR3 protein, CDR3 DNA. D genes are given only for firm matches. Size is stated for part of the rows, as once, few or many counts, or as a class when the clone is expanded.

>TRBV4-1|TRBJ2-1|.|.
CASSQGGGSYNEQFF
TGCGCCAGCAGCCAGGGCGGAGGCTCCTACAATGAGCAGTTCTTC
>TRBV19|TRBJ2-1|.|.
CASSIGAAYNEQFF
TGTGCCAGTAGTATAGGCGCAGCTTACAATGAGCAGTTCTTC
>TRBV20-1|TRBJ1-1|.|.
CSATAWMAAFF
TGCAGTGCTACGGCGTGGATGGCAGCTTTCTTT
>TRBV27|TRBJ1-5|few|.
CASSSRGKPDQPQHF
TGTGCCAGCTCCTCAAGGGGGAAACCCGATCAGCCCCAGCATTTT
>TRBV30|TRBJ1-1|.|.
CAWSPGNTEAFF
TGTGCCTGGAGTCCGGGGAACACTGAAGCTTTCTTT
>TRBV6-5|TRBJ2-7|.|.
CASSYGVAQYF
TGTGCCAGCAGTTACGGGGTCGCGCAGTACTTC
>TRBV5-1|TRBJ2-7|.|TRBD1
CASSLGTGTYEQYF
TGCGCCAGCAGCTTGGGGACAGGGACCTACGAGCAGTACTTC
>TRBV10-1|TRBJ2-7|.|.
CASSAFGHEQYF
TGCGCCAGCAGTGCTTTTGGGCACGAGCAGTACTTC
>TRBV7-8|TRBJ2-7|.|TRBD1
CASSTSGTVLPYEQYF
TGTGCCAGCAGCACCTCCGGGACAGTCCTCCCCTACGAGCAGTACTTC
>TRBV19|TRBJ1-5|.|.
CASSIPADSNQPQHF
TGTGCCAGTAGTATACCGGCAGATAGCAATCAGCCCCAGCATTTT
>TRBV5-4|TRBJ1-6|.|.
CASSQDGSSYNSPLHF
TGTGCCAGCAGCCAGGACGGGAGCTCCTATAATTCACCCCTCCACTTT
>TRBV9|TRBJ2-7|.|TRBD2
CASSGGGLAGASEQYF
TGTGCCAGCAGCGGCGGAGGACTAGCGGGGGCGAGCGAGCAGTACTTC
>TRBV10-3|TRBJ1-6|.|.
CAISGDGYNSPLHF
TGTGCCATCAGTGGTGACGGCTATAATTCACCCCTCCACTTT
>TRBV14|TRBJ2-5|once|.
CASSQVHRVETQYF
TGTGCCAGCAGCCAAGTCCACAGGGTAGAGACCCAGTACTTC
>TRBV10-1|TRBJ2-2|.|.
CASRGRGTGELFF
TGCGCCAGCCGGGGAAGAGGAACCGGGGAGCTGTTTTTT
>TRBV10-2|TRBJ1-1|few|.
CASSDRGQTEAFF
TGCGCCAGCAGTGACCGGGGTCAGACTGAAGCTTTCTTT
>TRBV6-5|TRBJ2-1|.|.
CASSYFRGPEQFF
TGTGCCAGCAGTTACTTTAGGGGCCCTGAGCAGTTCTTC
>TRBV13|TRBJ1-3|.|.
CASNLKRYSGNTIYF
TGTGCCAGCAACTTAAAGAGGTACTCTGGAAACACCATATATTTT
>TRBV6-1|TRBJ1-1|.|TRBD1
CASSVRQGGTEAFF
TGTGCCAGCAGTGTCAGACAGGGGGGCACTGAAGCTTTCTTT
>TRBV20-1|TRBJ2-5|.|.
CSARSGETQYF
TGCAGTGCCCGCTCGGGGGAGACCCAGTACTTC
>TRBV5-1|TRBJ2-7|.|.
CASSLVGVPSYEQYF
TGCGCCAGCAGCTTGGTTGGGGTTCCCTCCTACGAGCAGTACTTC
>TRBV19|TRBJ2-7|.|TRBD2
CASSISGSHVYEQYF
TGTGCCAGTAGTATCAGCGGGAGCCATGTCTACGAGCAGTACTTC
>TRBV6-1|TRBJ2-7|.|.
CASRSEWGSYEQYF
TGTGCCAGCAGGAGCGAATGGGGGTCCTACGAGCAGTACTTC
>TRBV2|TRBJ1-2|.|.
CASTDRGSRDYGYTF
TGTGCCAGCACCGACCGGGGCTCTAGAGACTATGGCTACACCTTC
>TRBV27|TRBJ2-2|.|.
CASSLTLLTGELFF
TGTGCCAGCAGTTTAACCCTCCTCACCGGGGAGCTGTTTTTT
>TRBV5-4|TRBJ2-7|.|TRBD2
CASSPTGGTYEQYF
TGTGCCAGCAGCCCAACGGGGGGAACCTACGAGCAGTACTTC
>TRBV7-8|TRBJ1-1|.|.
CASSLTLDTEAFF
TGTGCCAGCAGCCTAACCCTAGACACTGAAGCTTTCTTT
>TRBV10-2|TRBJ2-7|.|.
CASSEWQIPYEQYF
TGCGCCAGCAGTGAGTGGCAGATACCCTACGAGCAGTACTTC
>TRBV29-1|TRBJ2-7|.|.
CSATGRFYEQYF
TGCAGCGCGACCGGCAGGTTCTACGAGCAGTACTTC
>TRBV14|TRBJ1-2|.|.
CASSPGREYGYTF
TGTGCCAGCAGCCCGGGACGGGAGTATGGCTACACCTTC
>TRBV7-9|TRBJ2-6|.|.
CASSFTLKSSGANVLTF
TGTGCCAGCAGCTTCACACTTAAAAGCTCTGGGGCCAACGTCCTGACTTTC
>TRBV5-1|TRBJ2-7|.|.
CASSRGLAPGAYEQYF
TGCGCCAGCAGCCGGGGGCTTGCGCCCGGGGCCTACGAGCAGTACTTC
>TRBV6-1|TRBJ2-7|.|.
CASRGRGTYEQYF
TGTGCCAGCAGAGGACGGGGCACCTACGAGCAGTACTTC
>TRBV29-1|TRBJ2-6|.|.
CSVVITGSEANVLTF
TGCAGCGTCGTAATAACAGGTTCTGAGGCCAACGTCCTGACTTTC
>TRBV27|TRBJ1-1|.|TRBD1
CASSPQTGTGTEAFF
TGTGCCAGCAGCCCTCAGACCGGGACAGGGACTGAAGCTTTCTTT
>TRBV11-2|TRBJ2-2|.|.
CASSFSGSHGELFF
TGTGCCAGCAGCTTCTCCGGTAGTCACGGGGAGCTGTTTTTT
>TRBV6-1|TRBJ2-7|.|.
CASTGVPYEQYF
TGTGCCAGCACCGGGGTTCCCTACGAGCAGTACTTC
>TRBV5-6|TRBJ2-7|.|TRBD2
CASSVGPGGYEQYF
TGTGCCAGCAGCGTGGGACCGGGAGGCTACGAGCAGTACTTC
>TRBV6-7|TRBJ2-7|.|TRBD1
CASSYSGTGDFRRSYEQYF
TGTGCCAGCAGTTACTCCGGGACAGGGGACTTTAGACGCTCCTACGAGCAGTACTTC
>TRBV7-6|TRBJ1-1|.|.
CASSFKGGEAFF
TGTGCCAGCAGTTTTAAAGGGGGAGAAGCTTTCTTT
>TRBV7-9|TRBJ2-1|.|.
CASSLIAWGSKDEQFF
TGTGCCAGCAGCTTAATAGCGTGGGGGTCAAAGGATGAGCAGTTCTTC
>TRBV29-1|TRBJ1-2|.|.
CSVDGGLDSPGGYGYTF
TGCAGCGTTGACGGGGGGCTTGACAGTCCCGGGGGCTATGGCTACACCTTC
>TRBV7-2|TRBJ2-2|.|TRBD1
CASSLTGRTGELFF
TGTGCCAGCAGCTTGACAGGGCGCACCGGGGAGCTGTTTTTT
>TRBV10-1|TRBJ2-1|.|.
CASSESGPKANEQFF
TGCGCCAGCAGTGAGTCTGGACCAAAAGCGAATGAGCAGTTCTTC
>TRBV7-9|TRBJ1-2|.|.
CASSFDRVYGYTF
TGTGCCAGCAGCTTTGACAGAGTCTATGGCTACACCTTC
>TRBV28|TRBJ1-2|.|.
CASSLAGSNYGYTF
TGTGCCAGCAGTTTAGCCGGATCTAACTATGGCTACACCTTC
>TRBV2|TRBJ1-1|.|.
CASRYRAWNTEAFF
TGTGCCAGCCGATACAGGGCCTGGAACACTGAAGCTTTCTTT
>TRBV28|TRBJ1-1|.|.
CASSPGLAFF
TGTGCCAGCAGTCCCGGCTTAGCTTTCTTT
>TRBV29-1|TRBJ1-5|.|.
CSVESGSGNQPQHF
TGCAGCGTTGAGTCGGGGTCGGGCAATCAGCCCCAGCATTTT
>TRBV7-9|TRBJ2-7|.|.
CASSFQGTVFDEQYF
TGTGCCAGCAGCTTTCAGGGGACGGTCTTCGACGAGCAGTACTTC
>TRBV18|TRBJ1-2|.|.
CASSPPGIKRVGYTF
TGTGCCAGCTCACCACCGGGGATTAAAAGAGTCGGCTACACCTTC
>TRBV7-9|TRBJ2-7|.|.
CASSLGRAYEQYF
TGTGCCAGCAGCTTAGGACGGGCGTACGAGCAGTACTTC
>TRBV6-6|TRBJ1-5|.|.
CASGGGRNQPQHF
TGTGCCAGCGGAGGGGGAAGGAATCAGCCCCAGCATTTT
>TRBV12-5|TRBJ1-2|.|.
CASGSRTGSGYTF
TGTGCTAGTGGTTCCCGTACAGGGAGTGGCTACACCTTC
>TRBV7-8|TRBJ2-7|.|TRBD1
CASSPLGTGGGYEQYF
TGTGCCAGCAGCCCACTAGGGACAGGGGGCGGGTACGAGCAGTACTTC